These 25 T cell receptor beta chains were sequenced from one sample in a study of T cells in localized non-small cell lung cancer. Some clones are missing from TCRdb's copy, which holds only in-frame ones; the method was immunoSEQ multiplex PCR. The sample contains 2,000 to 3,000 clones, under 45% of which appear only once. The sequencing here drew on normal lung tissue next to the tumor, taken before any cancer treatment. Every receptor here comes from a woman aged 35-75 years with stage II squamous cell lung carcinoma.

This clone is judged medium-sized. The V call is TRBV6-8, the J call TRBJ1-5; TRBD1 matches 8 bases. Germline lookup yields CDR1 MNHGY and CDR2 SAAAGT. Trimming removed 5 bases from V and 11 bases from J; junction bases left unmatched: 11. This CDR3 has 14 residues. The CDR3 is CASSGDRGSKSQHF. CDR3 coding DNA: TGTGCCAGCAGTGGAGACAGGGGATCTAAGTCCCAGCATTTT.

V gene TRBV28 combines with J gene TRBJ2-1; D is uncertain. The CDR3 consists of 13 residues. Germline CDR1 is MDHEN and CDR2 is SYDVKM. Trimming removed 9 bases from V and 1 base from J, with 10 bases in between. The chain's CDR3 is CASRQDSYNEQFF. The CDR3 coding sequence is TGTGCCAGTCGGCAGGATTCCTACAATGAGCAGTTCTTC.

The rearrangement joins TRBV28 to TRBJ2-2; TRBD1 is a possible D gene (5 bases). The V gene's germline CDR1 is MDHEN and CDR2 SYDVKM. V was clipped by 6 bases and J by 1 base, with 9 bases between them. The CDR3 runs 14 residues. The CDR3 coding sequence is TGTGCCAGCAGCATACAGGTGAACACCGGGGAGCTGTTTTTT. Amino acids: CASSIQVNTGELFF.

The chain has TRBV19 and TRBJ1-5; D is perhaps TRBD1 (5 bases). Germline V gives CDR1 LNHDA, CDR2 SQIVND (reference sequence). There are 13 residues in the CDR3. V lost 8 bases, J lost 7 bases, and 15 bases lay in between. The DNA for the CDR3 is TGTGCCAGTCATGGGGGGGGGAGACAGCCCCAGCATTTT. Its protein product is CASHGGGRQPQHF.

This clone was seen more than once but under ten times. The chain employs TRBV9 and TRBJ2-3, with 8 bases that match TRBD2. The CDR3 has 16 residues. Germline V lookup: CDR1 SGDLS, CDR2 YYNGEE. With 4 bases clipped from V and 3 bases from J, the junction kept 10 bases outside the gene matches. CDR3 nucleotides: TGTGCCAGCAGCTTCTCTGGTGCTAGCGGGACAGATACGCAGTATTTT. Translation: CASSFSGASGTDTQYF.

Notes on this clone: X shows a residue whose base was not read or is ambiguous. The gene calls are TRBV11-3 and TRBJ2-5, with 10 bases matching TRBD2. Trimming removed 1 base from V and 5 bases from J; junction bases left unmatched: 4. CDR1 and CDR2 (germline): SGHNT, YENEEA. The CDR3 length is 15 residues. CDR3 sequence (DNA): TGTGCCAGCAGCTTAGKGGGTAGCGGGGGGGAGACCCAGTACTTC. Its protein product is CASSLXGSGGETQYF.

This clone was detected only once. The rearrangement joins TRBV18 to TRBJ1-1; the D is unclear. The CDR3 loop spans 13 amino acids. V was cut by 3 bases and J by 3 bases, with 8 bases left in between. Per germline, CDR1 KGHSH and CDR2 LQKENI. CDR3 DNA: TGTGCCAGCTCACCGAACGGGGACACTGAAGCTTTCTTT. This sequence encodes CASSPNGDTEAFF.

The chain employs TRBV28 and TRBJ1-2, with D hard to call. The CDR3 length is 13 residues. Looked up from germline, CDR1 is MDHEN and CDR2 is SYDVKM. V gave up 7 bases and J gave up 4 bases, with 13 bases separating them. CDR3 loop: CASNPATSYGYTF. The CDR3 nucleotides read TGTGCCAGCAACCCGGCTACTTCCTATGGCTACACCTTC.

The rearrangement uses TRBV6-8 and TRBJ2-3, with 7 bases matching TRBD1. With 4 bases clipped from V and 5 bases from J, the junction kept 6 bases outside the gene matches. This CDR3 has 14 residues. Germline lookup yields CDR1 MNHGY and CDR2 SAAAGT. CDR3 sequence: CASSSGTAGDTQYF. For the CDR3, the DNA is TGTGCCAGCAGTTCGGGGACAGCTGGAGATACGCAGTATTTT.

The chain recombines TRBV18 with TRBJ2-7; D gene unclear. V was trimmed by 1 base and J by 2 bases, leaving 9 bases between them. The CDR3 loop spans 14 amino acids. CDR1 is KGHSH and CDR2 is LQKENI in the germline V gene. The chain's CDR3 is CASSPRPTPYEQYV. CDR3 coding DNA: TGTGCCAGCTCACCACGTCCAACACCCTACGAGCAGTACGTC.

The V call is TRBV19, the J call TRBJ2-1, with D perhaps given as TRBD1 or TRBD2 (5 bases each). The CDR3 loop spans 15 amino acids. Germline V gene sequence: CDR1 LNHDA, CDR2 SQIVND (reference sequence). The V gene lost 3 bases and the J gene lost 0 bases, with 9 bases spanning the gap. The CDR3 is CASSIWGTSYNEQFF. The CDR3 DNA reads TGTGCCAGTAGTATCTGGGGGACCTCCTACAATGAGCAGTTCTTC. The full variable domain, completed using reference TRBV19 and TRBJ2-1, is DGGITQSPKYLFRKEGQNVTLSCEQNLNHDAMYWYRQDPGQGLRLIYYSQIVNDFQKGDIAEGYSVSREKKESFPLTVTSAQKNPTAFYLCASSIWGTSYNEQFFGPGTRLTVL.

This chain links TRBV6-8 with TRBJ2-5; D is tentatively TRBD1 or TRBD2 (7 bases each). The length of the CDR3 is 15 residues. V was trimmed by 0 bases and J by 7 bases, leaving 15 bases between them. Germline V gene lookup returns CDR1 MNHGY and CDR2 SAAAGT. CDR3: CASSYSGGPGGTQYF. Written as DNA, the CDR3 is TGTGCCAGCAGTTACTCGGGGGGGCCAGGGGGGACCCAGTACTTC.

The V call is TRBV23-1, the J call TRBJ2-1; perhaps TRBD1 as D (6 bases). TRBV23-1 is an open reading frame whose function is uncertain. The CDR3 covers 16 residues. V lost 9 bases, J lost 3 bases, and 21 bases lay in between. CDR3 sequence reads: CASSQDLTGIYNEQFF. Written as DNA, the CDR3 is TGCGCCAGTAGCCAAGACCTTACAGGGATCTACAATGAGCAGTTCTTC.

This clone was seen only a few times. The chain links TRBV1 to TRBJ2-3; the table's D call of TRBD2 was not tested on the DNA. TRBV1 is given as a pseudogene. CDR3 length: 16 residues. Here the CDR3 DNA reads TGCGCCAGCAGCAAGAGGACTAGCGGAACTACAGATACGCAGTATTTT. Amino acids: CASSKRTSGTTDTQYF.

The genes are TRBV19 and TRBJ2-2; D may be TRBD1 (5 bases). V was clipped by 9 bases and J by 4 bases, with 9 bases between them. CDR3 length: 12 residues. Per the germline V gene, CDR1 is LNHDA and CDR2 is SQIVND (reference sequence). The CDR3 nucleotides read TGTGCCAGCGCAGGGTCCACCGGGGAGCTGTTTTTT. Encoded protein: CASAGSTGELFF.

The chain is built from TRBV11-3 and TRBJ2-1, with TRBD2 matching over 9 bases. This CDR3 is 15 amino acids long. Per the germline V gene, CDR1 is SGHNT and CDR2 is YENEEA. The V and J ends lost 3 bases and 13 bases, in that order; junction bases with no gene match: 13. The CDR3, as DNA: TGTGCCAGCAGCTTTCAGTTCGGCGCGGGAGGGGAACAGTTCTTC. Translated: CASSFQFGAGGEQFF. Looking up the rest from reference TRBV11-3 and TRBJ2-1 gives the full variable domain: EAGVVQSPRYKIIEKKQPVAFWCNPISGHNTLYWYLQNLGQGPELLIRYENEEAVDDSQLPKDRFSAERLKGVDSTLKIQPAELGDSAVYLCASSFQFGAGGEQFFGPGTRLTVL.

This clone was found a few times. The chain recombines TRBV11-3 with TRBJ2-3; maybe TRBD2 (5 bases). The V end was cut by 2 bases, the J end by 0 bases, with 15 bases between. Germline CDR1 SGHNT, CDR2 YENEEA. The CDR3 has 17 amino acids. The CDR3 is CASSLWGYSGSTDTQYF. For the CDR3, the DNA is TGTGCCAGCAGCTTATGGGGTTACAGCGGAAGCACAGATACGCAGTATTTT. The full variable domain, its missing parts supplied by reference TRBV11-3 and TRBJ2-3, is EAGVVQSPRYKIIEKKQPVAFWCNPISGHNTLYWYLQNLGQGPELLIRYENEEAVDDSQLPKDRFSAERLKGVDSTLKIQPAELGDSAVYLCASSLWGYSGSTDTQYFGPGTRLTVL.

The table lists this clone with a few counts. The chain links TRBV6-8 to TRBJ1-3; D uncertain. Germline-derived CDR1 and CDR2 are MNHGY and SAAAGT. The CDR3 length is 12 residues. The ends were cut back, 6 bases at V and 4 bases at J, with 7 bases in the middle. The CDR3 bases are TGTGCCAGCAGAATCCGAGGAAACACCATATATTTT. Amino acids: CASRIRGNTIYF.

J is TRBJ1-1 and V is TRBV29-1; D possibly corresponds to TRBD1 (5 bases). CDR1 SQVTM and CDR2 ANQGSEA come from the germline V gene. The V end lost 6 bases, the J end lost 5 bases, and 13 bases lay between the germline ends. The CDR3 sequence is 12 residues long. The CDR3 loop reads CSVTPRDTEAFF. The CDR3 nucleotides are TGCAGCGTAACACCCAGGGATACTGAAGCTTTCTTT.

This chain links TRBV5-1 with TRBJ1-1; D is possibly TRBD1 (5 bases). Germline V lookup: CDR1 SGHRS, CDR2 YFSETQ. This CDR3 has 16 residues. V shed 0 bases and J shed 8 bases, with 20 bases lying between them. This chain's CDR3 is CASSLEGQGMSSEAFF. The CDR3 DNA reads TGCGCCAGCAGCTTGGAAGGGCAGGGAATGTCATCCGAAGCTTTCTTT.

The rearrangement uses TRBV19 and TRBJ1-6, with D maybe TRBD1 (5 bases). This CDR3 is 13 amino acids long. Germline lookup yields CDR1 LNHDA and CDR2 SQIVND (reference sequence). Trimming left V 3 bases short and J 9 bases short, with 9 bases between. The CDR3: CASSIGAGSPLHF. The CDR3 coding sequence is TGTGCCAGTAGTATCGGGGCCGGTTCACCCCTCCACTTT.

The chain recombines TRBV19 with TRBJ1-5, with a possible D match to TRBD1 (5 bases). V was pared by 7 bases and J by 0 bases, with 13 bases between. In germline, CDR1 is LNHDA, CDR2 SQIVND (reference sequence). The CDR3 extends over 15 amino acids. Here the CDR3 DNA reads TGTGCCAGTAATGAACAGGCCAATAGCAATCAGCCCCAGCATTTT. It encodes CASNEQANSNQPQHF.

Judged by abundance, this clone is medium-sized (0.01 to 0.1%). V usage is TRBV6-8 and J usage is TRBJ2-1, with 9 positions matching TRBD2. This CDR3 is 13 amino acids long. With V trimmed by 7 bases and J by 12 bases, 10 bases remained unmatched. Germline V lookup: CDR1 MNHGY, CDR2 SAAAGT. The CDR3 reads CASKLGAGGWQFF. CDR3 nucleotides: TGTGCCAGCAAGCTAGGGGCGGGAGGGTGGCAGTTCTTC.

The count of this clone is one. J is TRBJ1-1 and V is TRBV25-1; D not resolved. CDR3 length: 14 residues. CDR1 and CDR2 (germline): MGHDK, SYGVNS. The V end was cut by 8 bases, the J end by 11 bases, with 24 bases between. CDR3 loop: CASSPAGLPGGAFF. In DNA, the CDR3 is TGTGCCAGCTCCCCTGCGGGTCTGCCGGGCGGGGCTTTCTTT.

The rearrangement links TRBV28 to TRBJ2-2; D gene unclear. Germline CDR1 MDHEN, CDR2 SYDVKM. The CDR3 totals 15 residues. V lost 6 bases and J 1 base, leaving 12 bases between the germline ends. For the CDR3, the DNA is TGTGCCAGCAGCTCCCGACAAGTGAACACCGGGGAGCTGTTTTTT. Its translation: CASSSRQVNTGELFF.